A selection of T cell receptor beta chains follows, all from one sample in a study of blood T cells in healthy people across ages. TCRdb ran MiXCR on the 5' RACE reads and lists one entry per CDR3 protein. This sample yields about 670,000 distinct CDR3 sequences, of which around two fifths are seen a single time; about 32% belongs to the top ten. Sequenced sample: blood. The receptors come from a man of 80 years or more in good health. Each CDR3 is given with its conserved first and last residue. The order of the fields is V gene, J gene, D gene, clone size, CDR3 DNA, CDR3 protein. A D gene is named only where the DNA matches it firmly. Not every row has a clone size; where given, it reads once, few, many or a size class.

TRBV10-3,TRBJ2-3,TRBD2,NA,TGTGCCATCAGTGGGACCGGGACTAGCGATGGCGCAGATACGCAGTATTTT,CAISGTGTSDGADTQYF
TRBV10-2,TRBJ2-2,NA,few,TGCGCCAGCAGCCCCTACGTTGGGGAGCTGTTTTTT,CASSPYVGELFF
TRBV9,TRBJ1-1,NA,NA,TGTGCCAGCAGCGTAGGTGGAGCCGGGAACACTGAAGCTTTCTTT,CASSVGGAGNTEAFF
TRBV14,TRBJ2-1,NA,NA,TGTGCCAGCAGCCAAGATGTGAGCGGCACATACAATGAGCAGTTCTTC,CASSQDVSGTYNEQFF
TRBV7-2,TRBJ2-5,TRBD1,NA,TGTGCCAGCAGCTTAAGTCAGTCGGGCAGGGGGGAGACCCAGTACTTC,CASSLSQSGRGETQYF
TRBV24-1,TRBJ2-1,TRBD2,NA,TGTGCCACCAGTGAAGGGACTAGCGGGAGATTAAAGCAGTTCTTC,CATSEGTSGRLKQFF
TRBV7-9,TRBJ2-1,NA,NA,TGTGCCAGCGGCTTATCAAGAAATGAGCAGTTCTTC,CASGLSRNEQFF
TRBV4-2,TRBJ2-3,TRBD2,NA,TGTGCCAGCAGCACAATAGCGGGGGGCCGCACAGATACGCAGTATTTT,CASSTIAGGRTDTQYF
TRBV6-2/TRBV6-3,TRBJ2-7,TRBD1,NA,TGTGCCAACGCACGGGACAGGGCTTCCGAGCAGTACTTC,CANARDRASEQYF
TRBV4-3,TRBJ2-7,NA,few,TGCGCCAGCAGCCAAGATCGTGGCAGGGCGCAGTACTTC,CASSQDRGRAQYF
TRBV28,TRBJ2-3,TRBD2,few,TGTGCCAGCAGTCCAGCGGGAGGACTCAATACGCAGTATTTT,CASSPAGGLNTQYF
TRBV5-1,TRBJ1-5,NA,NA,TGCGCCAGCAGCTTGGGGGCGGAACAGCCCCAGCATTTT,CASSLGAEQPQHF
TRBV7-9,TRBJ2-5,TRBD1,few,TGTGCCAGCAGCTTAGCCCAGGGGGCAGAGACCCAGTACTTC,CASSLAQGAETQYF
TRBV7-8,TRBJ2-5,TRBD2,few,TGTGCCAGCAGCTTAGCGTTGCGGGGGGAAGCCCAAGAGACCCAGTACTTC,CASSLALRGEAQETQYF
TRBV4-3,TRBJ1-1,NA,NA,TGCGCCAGCAGCCAGGAAGGACGGTATGAAGCTTTCTTT,CASSQEGRYEAFF
TRBV5-1,TRBJ2-1,TRBD1,many,TGCGCCAGCAGCTCTCAGGGGGCAAGAGGTTACAATGAGCAGTTCTTC,CASSSQGARGYNEQFF
TRBV20-1,TRBJ2-1,TRBD2,NA,TGCAGTGCCGACCGGGGACTAAATTACAATGAGCAGTTCTTC,CSADRGLNYNEQFF
TRBV29-1,TRBJ2-7,NA,many,TGCAGCGTCAGGGACCACGAGCAGTACTTC,CSVRDHEQYF
TRBV6-5,TRBJ2-5,TRBD2,few,TGTGCCAGCAGTTACAGTCGGACTAGCGGGAGGGGTGTTGAGCAGTACTTC,CASSYSRTSGRGVEQYF
TRBV27,TRBJ2-3,NA,few,TGTGCCAGCAGTCCAGTAGCGTTCCTCCGGGGAGATACGCAGTATTTT,CASSPVAFLRGDTQYF
TRBV7-8,TRBJ1-2,NA,NA,TGTGCCAGCAGCTTAGGGGCGGCGAACTATGGCTACACCTTC,CASSLGAANYGYTF
TRBV3-1,TRBJ2-1,NA,few,TGTGCCAGCAGCCAAGAACTAAGTGGCAATGAGCAGTTCTTC,CASSQELSGNEQFF
TRBV30,TRBJ2-7,NA,many,TGTGCCTGGAGTATGGACACCACCTACGAGCAGTACTTC,CAWSMDTTYEQYF
TRBV18,TRBJ1-1,TRBD1,few,TGTGCCAGCTCAGGGACAGGGGTGAACACTGAAGCTTTCTTT,CASSGTGVNTEAFF
TRBV3-1,TRBJ2-5,NA,once,TGTGCCAGCAGCCAGCGGCTGGGGACCCAGTACTTC,CASSQRLGTQYF
TRBV7-9,TRBJ2-5,TRBD2,few,TGTGCCAGCAGCTTAGTAGCGGGGACAATGACCCAGTACTTC,CASSLVAGTMTQYF
TRBV11-2,TRBJ2-7,NA,NA,TGTGCCAGCAGCTACGGGCCCGTTAGCTCCTACGAGCAGTACTTC,CASSYGPVSSYEQYF
TRBV9,TRBJ2-7,NA,NA,TGTGCCAGCAGCGTAGGGCTACAGAGCTCCTACAATGAGCAGTACTTC,CASSVGLQSSYNEQYF
TRBV6-4,TRBJ2-7,NA,few,TGTGCCAGCAGTGGTCGGGGCTCCCCGTGGAGCTCCTACGAGCAGTACTTC,CASSGRGSPWSSYEQYF
TRBV9,TRBJ2-1,TRBD2,NA,TGTGCCAGCAGCGTAGGGACTAGCGGCTTTTACAATGAGCAGTTCTTC,CASSVGTSGFYNEQFF
TRBV7-2,TRBJ1-5,NA,NA,TGTGCCAGCAGCTTATGGGAGGGGGGGGGTCAGCCCCAGCATTTT,CASSLWEGGGQPQHF
TRBV5-1,TRBJ2-7,TRBD1,NA,TGCGCCAGTAGTCTAACCCGGACAGGGGGGCCCGAGCAGTACTTC,CASSLTRTGGPEQYF
TRBV20-1,TRBJ1-5,TRBD1,NA,TGCAGTGCTAAAGGGGGCGGCTACAATCAGCCCCAGCATTTT,CSAKGGGYNQPQHF
TRBV28,TRBJ2-1,NA,NA,TGTGCCAGCAGTTCCCCGGGGGCGGGAGCTCTGTACAATGAGCAGTTCTTC,CASSSPGAGALYNEQFF
TRBV27,TRBJ2-7,NA,NA,TGTGCCAGCAGTTTAACAGGGACCTCCTACGAGCAGTACTTC,CASSLTGTSYEQYF
TRBV5-1,TRBJ2-5,TRBD2,NA,TGCGCCAGCAGCTTGCCGACTAGCGGGCAAGAGACCCAGTACTTC,CASSLPTSGQETQYF
TRBV7-2,TRBJ2-1,NA,NA,TGTGCCAGCAGCTGGACCGGGACCCAAACTGGGGAGCAGTTCTTC,CASSWTGTQTGEQFF
TRBV27,TRBJ2-1,NA,NA,TGTGCCAGCAGTTCCAACCGGGGCCGAAGCTCCTACAATGAGGAGTTCTTC,CASSSNRGRSSYNEEFF
TRBV28,TRBJ2-5,NA,NA,TGTGCCAGTGGGACCCCGGGACGCGGTTCTAAAGAGACCCAGTACTTC,CASGTPGRGSKETQYF
TRBV25-1,TRBJ2-1,TRBD2,NA,TGTGCCAGCAGTGACGTTGGCGGGAGGGCCAATTTTAATGAGCAGTTCTTC,CASSDVGGRANFNEQFF
TRBV5-1,TRBJ1-3,NA,NA,TGCGCCAGCAGCCTAGAGCCTGGAAACACCATATATTTT,CASSLEPGNTIYF
TRBV15,TRBJ2-1,TRBD2,NA,TGTGCCACCAGCTCTGGACTAGCGGGAGCCTACAATGAGCAGTTCTTC,CATSSGLAGAYNEQFF
TRBV5-1,TRBJ1-1,TRBD1,NA,TGCGCCAGCAACCGGGGACAGGGGATGTACACTGAAGCTTTCTTT,CASNRGQGMYTEAFF
TRBV29-1,TRBJ2-1,TRBD2,NA,TGCAGCGTGGGATCGAGACTAGCGGCTGACAATGAGCAGTTCTTC,CSVGSRLAADNEQFF
TRBV7-8,TRBJ2-3,NA,few,TGTGCCAGCAGCCAAAAGATAGATACGCAGTATTTT,CASSQKIDTQYF
TRBV2,TRBJ2-7,NA,few,TGTGCCAGCAGTGAGGACAGCGTCTTGAGCTCCTACGAGCAGTACTTC,CASSEDSVLSSYEQYF
TRBV20-1,TRBJ2-5,TRBD1,NA,TGCAGTGCAGGGACAGGAGAAGAGACCCAGTACTTC,CSAGTGEETQYF
TRBV7-3,TRBJ2-3,NA,few,TGTGCCAGCAGCCCAGCCCCGATCTCTAGCACAGATACGCAGTATTTT,CASSPAPISSTDTQYF
TRBV20-1,TRBJ2-1,NA,NA,TGCAGTGCTCCCAACCCAGGGGGGTTGCGCAATGAGCAGTTCTTC,CSAPNPGGLRNEQFF
TRBV18,TRBJ2-7,TRBD2,NA,TGTGCCAGCTCACCACCGGGGACTACCTACGAGCAGTACTTC,CASSPPGTTYEQYF
TRBV20-1,TRBJ2-5,NA,NA,TGCAGTGCTAGCTTCGGTACGGAGACCCAGTACTTC,CSASFGTETQYF
TRBV27,TRBJ2-1,NA,once,TGTGCCAGCAGTTCCAGGGGTACTCCCGGGGTGGCAAATGTGCAGTTCTTC,CASSSRGTPGVANVQFF
TRBV6-1,TRBJ1-2,TRBD1,NA,TGTGCCAGCAGTGAAACGGGACAGGGCCTTGGCTACACCTTC,CASSETGQGLGYTF
TRBV12-5,TRBJ1-5,NA,NA,TGTGCTAGTGGTTCCCATCAGACAGATAGCAATCAGCCCCAGCATTTT,CASGSHQTDSNQPQHF